These T cell receptor beta chains were read from a single sample in a study of blood T cell repertoires in COVID-19. Here immunoSEQ multiplex PCR was the method, and the copy in TCRdb shows in-frame clones only, minus some. Of 40,000 to 60,000 clones in the sample, around 80% are singletons; the top ten hold 20% to 30%. The sequenced material came from peripheral blood. The receptors were gathered from a man aged 65 to 79 with acute or convalescent COVID-19. Each CDR3 is given with its conserved first and last residue. D genes are given only for firm matches. Clone size is shown for a subset of rows, as once, few, many or a class of expanded clone.

J gene,clone size,V gene,D gene,CDR3 DNA,CDR3 protein
TRBJ1-1,NA,TRBV7-9,TRBD1,TGTGCCAGCAGCTTAGACTCAGGGGGCAACACTGAAGCTTTCTTT,CASSLDSGGNTEAFF
TRBJ1-4,NA,TRBV3-1/TRBV3-2,NA,TGTGCCAGCAGCCAGGGGCAAAAACTGTTTTTT,CASSQGQKLFF
TRBJ2-3,NA,TRBV7-2,NA,TGTGCCAGCAGCTTCCCCCGGGGGGATACGCAGTATTTT,CASSFPRGDTQYF
TRBJ2-2,NA,TRBV18,NA,TGTGCCAGCTCAAGGCTTAAAGGCAGGAGGGATGACACCGGGGAGCTGTTTTTT,CASSRLKGRRDDTGELFF
TRBJ1-1,NA,TRBV4-1,TRBD1,TGCGCCAGCAGCCAAGCTCCTGACAGGGACACTGAAGCTTTCTTT,CASSQAPDRDTEAFF
TRBJ2-7,once,TRBV9,NA,TGTGCCAGCAGCACTCAACAGCTGGGTTACGAGCAGTACTTC,CASSTQQLGYEQYF
TRBJ2-5,few,TRBV9,TRBD1,TGTGCCAGCAGCGTATATGGGGTCGGCAGGGGGCCAGAGACCCAGTACTTC,CASSVYGVGRGPETQYF
TRBJ2-1,NA,TRBV29-1,NA,TGCAGCGCCGGACTAAGCACCTACAATGAGCAGTTCTTC,CSAGLSTYNEQFF
TRBJ2-3,NA,TRBV29-1,TRBD2,TGCAGCGTCGAGACTAGCGGGAGCACAGATACGCAGTATTTT,CSVETSGSTDTQYF
TRBJ1-2,NA,TRBV2,NA,TGTGCCAGCAGTGAAGACAGCTACGTACACAGAGAGACCTTC,CASSEDSYVHRETF
TRBJ1-4,NA,TRBV3-1/TRBV3-2,NA,TGTGCCAGCAGCCAAGTAGGGGCGGAAAAACTGTTTTTT,CASSQVGAEKLFF
TRBJ2-2,NA,TRBV6-5,NA,TGTGCCAGCAGTCGCTCAGCGCGCACCGGGGAGCTGTTTTTT,CASSRSARTGELFF
TRBJ2-3,NA,TRBV5-4,TRBD1,TGTGCCAGCAGCTCGACAGGGGGCACAGATACGCAGTATTTT,CASSSTGGTDTQYF
TRBJ2-6,once,TRBV28,TRBD2,TGTGCCAGTCATAGCGGGGGCGCTGGGGCCAACGTCCTGACTTTC,CASHSGGAGANVLTF
TRBJ1-6,NA,TRBV27,NA,TGTGCCAGCAGTACAAGGAGTAAGGATTCACCCCTCCACTTT,CASSTRSKDSPLHF
TRBJ1-1,NA,TRBV5-4,NA,TGTGCCAGCAGCTCCTCCGGACTTCTCAAAACTGAAGCTTTCTTT,CASSSSGLLKTEAFF
TRBJ1-1,NA,TRBV5-1,NA,TGCGCCAGCAGCTTGGATACCGGGACTGAAGCTTTCTTT,CASSLDTGTEAFF
TRBJ2-1,NA,TRBV7-9,TRBD2,TGTGCCAGCAGCTTGACTAGCGGTCCCTACAATGAGCAGTTCTTC,CASSLTSGPYNEQFF
TRBJ1-1,few,TRBV27,TRBD1,TGTGCCAGCAGTTTATCTCAGGGGGCGAACACTGAAGCTTTCTTT,CASSLSQGANTEAFF
TRBJ1-4,NA,TRBV3-1/TRBV3-2,NA,TGTGCCAGCAGCCCCTCTGACAGGATTAATGAAAAACTGTTTTTT,CASSPSDRINEKLFF
TRBJ1-3,once,TRBV3-1/TRBV3-2,NA,TGTGCCAGCAGCCAAGGTACTTACTCTAGAAACACCATATATTTT,CASSQGTYSRNTIYF
TRBJ2-7,NA,TRBV29-1,TRBD1,TGCAGCGTCGGACAGGGGGCCTACGAGCAGTACTTC,CSVGQGAYEQYF
TRBJ1-1,NA,TRBV29-1,TRBD1,TGCAGCGTCCCTTTTGGACAGGGGATCGGCACTGAAGCTTTCTTT,CSVPFGQGIGTEAFF
TRBJ2-7,NA,TRBV12-2,NA,TGTGCAAGTCGCTTAGGGGCGGGAGGGGCCTACGAGCAGTACTTC,CASRLGAGGAYEQYF
TRBJ2-5,NA,TRBV2,NA,TGTGCCGGGTCCATGACAGGCCCAAAAGAGACCCAGTACTTC,CAGSMTGPKETQYF
TRBJ2-3,NA,TRBV5-1,TRBD2,TGCGCCAGCAGCTTGGGTAGCGGGGGGGGCACAGATACGCAGTATTTT,CASSLGSGGGTDTQYF
TRBJ2-5,once,TRBV3-1/TRBV3-2,NA,TGTGCCAGCAGCCCGAGGGACATCGGGAGGGAGACCCAGTACTTC,CASSPRDIGRETQYF
TRBJ2-7,once,TRBV28,NA,TGTGCCAGCAGTACTCAGGGGCTCGGGCAGTACTTC,CASSTQGLGQYF
TRBJ2-1,NA,TRBV11-3,TRBD2,TGTGCCAGCAGCCGAAACGGGCGGGAGACCCACGCGGGGCAGTTCTTC,CASSRNGRETHAGQFF